One sample yielded the 29 T cell receptor beta chains listed below, sequenced in a study of shared clonotypes between healthy human individuals. This table comes from immunoSEQ multiplex PCR, and its TCRdb copy is limited to in-frame clones, with some not included. The sample has around 2,000,000 clones, approximately 94% seen once. Selected positively for CCR7 and CD45RO-negative, naive CD8 cells excluded terminally differentiated effector memory CD45RA+ cells. Source material: naive CD8+ T cells sorted from blood. These receptors were obtained from a man aged 18 to 30 in good health.

This clone was seen just once. One junction end disagrees with the germline gene, perhaps due to a read error. The chain carries TRBV7-2 and TRBJ2-7; D may be TRBD1 (5 bases). The CDR3 is made up of 14 amino acids. Germline-derived CDR1 and CDR2 are SGHTA and FQGNSA. The CDR3, as DNA: TGTGCCAGCAGCTTAGCGGGGCAGTCGGGCGAGGAGTACTTC. Encoded protein: CASSLAGQSGEEYF. The full variable domain, with the rest looked up from reference TRBV7-2 and TRBJ2-7, is GAGVSQSPSNKVTEKGKDVELRCDPISGHTALYWYRQSLGQGLEFLIYFQGNSAPDKSGLPSDRFSAERTGGSVSTLTIQRTQQEDSAVYLCASSLAGQSGEEYFGPGTRLTVT.

Concerning this clone itself: This same CDR3 is encoded by further DNA sequences in the sample. V usage is TRBV9 and J usage is TRBJ1-3, with D uncertain. The CDR3 is made up of 13 amino acids. V lost 3 bases, J lost 4 bases, and 8 bases lay in between. Germline V gene sequence: CDR1 SGDLS, CDR2 YYNGEE. The CDR3: CASSADGGNTIYF. CDR3 in DNA: TGTGCCAGCAGCGCGGACGGAGGAAACACCATATATTTT.

The V call is TRBV7-6, the J call TRBJ1-5; TRBD1 agrees at 11 bases. There are 14 residues in the CDR3. Germline V CDR1 and CDR2: SGHVS, FNYEAQ. V shed 0 bases and J 9 bases; nucleotides not matched to a gene: 1. The CDR3 is CASSLAGQGGPQHF. CDR3 in DNA: TGTGCCAGCAGCTTAGCGGGACAGGGGGGGCCCCAGCATTTT.

The CDR3 sequence is CASLDTSYEQYF. The CDR3, as DNA: TGTGCCAGCTTAGACACCTCCTACGAGCAGTACTTC. The chain is built from TRBV6-6 and TRBJ2-7; D is undetermined. The CDR3 is made up of 12 amino acids. From germline, CDR1 is MNHNY and CDR2 SVGAGI (reference sequence). The germline V and J ends were trimmed by 8 bases and 0 bases, with 8 bases remaining between them.

This chain links TRBV9 with TRBJ2-5, with D perhaps matching TRBD1 (5 bases). Per germline, CDR1 SGDLS and CDR2 YYNGEE. V was pared by 3 bases and J by 5 bases, with 20 bases between. The CDR3 length is 16 residues. The CDR3 is CASSDSDAIDSETQYF. The CDR3 coding sequence is TGTGCCAGCAGCGACTCCGACGCTATCGACAGTGAGACCCAGTACTTC.

The V gene is TRBV7-9, the J gene TRBJ1-1, with D unresolved. Germline V lookup: CDR1 SEHNR, CDR2 FQNEAQ (reference sequence). CDR3 length equals 12 residues. V was shortened by 6 bases and J by 2 bases, with 7 bases between the two germline ends. The CDR3, as DNA: TGTGCCAGCAGGCGTCTAAACACTGAAGCTTTCTTT. It encodes CASRRLNTEAFF.

This chain links TRBV4-1 with TRBJ2-3, with TRBD1 as a possible D gene (5 bases). The CDR3 is made up of 18 amino acids. Germline V lookup: CDR1 MGHRA, CDR2 YSYEKL. Between the trimmed V and J ends, which lost 1 base and 2 bases, there was a span of 19 bases. As DNA, the CDR3 is TGCGCCAGCAGCCAAGTTCATGGGGAAGGACAAAACACAGATACGCAGTATTTT. It is translated as CASSQVHGEGQNTDTQYF.

The rearrangement uses TRBV6-8 and TRBJ1-6; no clear D gene. Trimming took 8 bases from V and 7 from J, leaving 21 bases between them. Looked up from germline, CDR1 is MNHGY and CDR2 is SAAAGT. The CDR3 sequence is 16 residues long. CDR3 DNA sequence: TGTGCCAGCTCACCGAGTCGCGGTCGGGCCAATTCACCCCTCCACTTT. Protein product: CASSPSRGRANSPLHF.

This chain joins TRBV5-1 and TRBJ1-2; D remains ambiguous. CDR1 and CDR2 from the germline V gene are SGHRS and YFSETQ. V was pared by 7 bases and J by 0 bases, with 16 bases between. The CDR3 has 15 amino acids. The CDR3 region is CASGEDYVTNYGYTF. In nucleotides, the CDR3 is TGCGCCAGCGGAGAAGACTATGTAACTAACTATGGCTACACCTTC.

The CDR3 protein is CASSLLMAGENTGELFF. CDR3 nucleotide sequence: TGTGCCAGCAGTTTATTAATGGCGGGAGAGAACACCGGGGAGCTGTTTTTT. The chain couples TRBV27 to TRBJ2-2; 7 bases fit TRBD2. From germline, CDR1 is MNHEY and CDR2 SMNVEV (reference sequence). V shed 1 base, J shed 1 base, and the junction held 6 bases outside the gene matches. This CDR3 is built from 17 residues.

The rearrangement links TRBV5-6 to TRBJ1-2; D possibly corresponds to TRBD1 (5 bases). Germline V gene data show CDR1 as SGHDT and CDR2 as YYEEEE. The CDR3 runs 15 residues. V gave up 1 base and J gave up 6 bases, with 16 bases separating them. The CDR3 coding sequence is TGTGCCAGCAGCTTGTCTTGGGACCAAGGGGATGGCTACACCTTC. Protein product: CASSLSWDQGDGYTF.

This clone was observed once. The chain carries TRBV5-6 and TRBJ2-1; D perhaps matches TRBD2 (5 bases). Between the trimmed V and J ends, which lost 4 bases and 8 bases, there was a span of 13 bases. Germline V gene sequence: CDR1 SGHDT, CDR2 YYEEEE. CDR3 length equals 13 residues. The CDR3 DNA reads TGTGCCAGCAGCCTCTCGGCGGGTTATGAGCAGTTCTTC. Amino acids: CASSLSAGYEQFF.

This chain uses TRBV2 with TRBJ2-5; TRBD2 agrees at 11 bases. CDR1 is SNHLY, CDR2 FYNNEI, per germline. Trimming at V came to 6 bases and at J to 4 bases, leaving 7 bases not matched to a gene. CDR3 length: 15 amino acids. CDR3 coding DNA: TGTGCCAGCAGGTCTAGCGGGGGGCCATTAGAGACCCAGTACTTC. Translation: CASRSSGGPLETQYF.

V gene TRBV29-1 combines with J gene TRBJ2-1; 9 nucleotides line up with TRBD2. After removal of 7 bases from V and 3 bases from J, the junction contained 10 bases not matched to a gene. Germline values: CDR1 SQVTM, CDR2 ANQGSEA. The CDR3 length is 15 residues. CDR3 DNA sequence: TGCAGCGCCGGAGCGGGAGGAACCATCTACAATGAGCAGTTCTTC. Translated: CSAGAGGTIYNEQFF.

The V call is TRBV5-4, the J call TRBJ1-1; maybe TRBD1 (5 bases). V lost 6 bases to trimming and J lost 5 bases, with 14 bases between them. Germline loops: CDR1 SGHNT, CDR2 YYREEE (reference sequence). CDR3 length: 13 amino acids. The CDR3 DNA sequence: TGTGCCAGCAAACAGTGGGGGGGAACTGAAGCTTTCTTT. Its protein product is CASKQWGGTEAFF.

The V call is TRBV15, the J call TRBJ2-1, with 9 positions matching TRBD1. The CDR3 runs to 15 residues. J was trimmed by 8 bases and V by 4 bases; bases with no gene match: 9. Germline V lookup: CDR1 LNHNV, CDR2 YYDKDF (reference sequence). The CDR3 loop reads CATSIDRGGMDEQFF. The CDR3 DNA reads TGTGCCACCAGCATAGACAGGGGGGGTATGGATGAGCAGTTCTTC.

The chain carries TRBV5-6 and TRBJ2-5, with D possibly being TRBD1 (5 bases). This CDR3 comprises 15 residues. Germline CDR1 reads SGHDT; CDR2 reads YYEEEE. V lost 0 bases and J lost 4, with 13 bases in between. The CDR3 is CASSLGAGQGETQYF. For the CDR3, the DNA is TGTGCCAGCAGCTTGGGTGCCGGTCAGGGAGAGACCCAGTACTTC. Drawing the rest from reference TRBV5-6 and TRBJ2-5, the complete variable domain is DAGVTQSPTHLIKTRGQQVTLRCSPKSGHDTVSWYQQALGQGPQFIFQYYEEEERQRGNFPDRFSGHQFPNYSSELNVNALLLGDSALYLCASSLGAGQGETQYFGPGTRLLVL.

The CDR3 nucleotides read TGTGCCAGCAGCTCCGAGGACAGTCCCACAGATACGCAGTATTTT. Its translation is CASSSEDSPTDTQYF. The chain joins TRBV6-5 to TRBJ2-3; a possible D gene is TRBD1 (6 bases). Between the trimmed V and J ends, which lost 6 bases and 2 bases, there was a span of 15 bases. Germline V lookup: CDR1 MNHEY, CDR2 SVGAGI. The CDR3 is made up of 15 amino acids.

V and J are TRBV7-2 and TRBJ1-2, with D hard to call. Trimming removed 0 bases from V and 4 bases from J, with 9 bases in between. The CDR3 consists of 14 residues. CDR1 SGHTA and CDR2 FQGNSA come from the germline V gene. CDR3 DNA: TGTGCCAGCAGCTTAGCAGGAGGTGCCTATGGCTACACCTTC. This translates into CASSLAGGAYGYTF.

The chain employs TRBV9 and TRBJ1-1; the D is unclear. The CDR3 loop spans 15 amino acids. Trimming removed 0 bases at V and 1 base at J, with 10 bases between. From germline, CDR1 is SGDLS and CDR2 YYNGEE. The CDR3 DNA reads TGTGCCAGCAGCGTAGGGGTAGTGGGGAACACTGAAGCTTTCTTT. Protein: CASSVGVVGNTEAFF.

The count of this clone is one. V gene TRBV6-5 combines with J gene TRBJ1-2, with D tentatively TRBD1 (6 bases). Looked up from germline, CDR1 is MNHEY and CDR2 is SVGAGI. The CDR3 length is 13 residues. V was pared by 8 bases and J by 8 bases, with 18 bases between. The CDR3 reads CASYELLGGGYTF. In nucleotides, the CDR3 is TGTGCCAGCTACGAGCTTTTGGGGGGCGGCTACACCTTC.

This chain links TRBV4-1 with TRBJ2-7; weak D call: TRBD1 (6 bases). This CDR3 has 15 amino acids. The V gene's germline CDR1 is MGHRA and CDR2 YSYEKL. The V end lost 4 bases, the J end lost 0 bases, and 13 bases lay between the germline ends. CDR3 bases: TGCGCCAGCAGCCCTCGGGAACAGGGCTCCTACGAGCAGTACTTC. Amino acid sequence: CASSPREQGSYEQYF.

The CDR3 nucleotides are TGCGCCAGCAGCCAAGCTGCTAGCAGGGAGACCCAGTACTTC. It encodes CASSQAASRETQYF. This chain links TRBV4-1 with TRBJ2-5; D is perhaps TRBD2 (5 bases). The V gene lost 1 base and the J gene lost 5 bases, with 11 bases spanning the gap. Per the germline V gene, CDR1 is MGHRA and CDR2 is YSYEKL. This CDR3 has 14 residues.

This chain joins TRBV6-5 and TRBJ2-1, with TRBD1 matching 7 bases. This CDR3 region has 12 residues. CDR1 is MNHEY and CDR2 is SVGAGI in the germline V gene. The V and J ends lost 10 bases and 7 bases, in that order; junction bases with no gene match: 7. For the CDR3, the DNA is TGTGCCACCTCCGGGACAGAGAATGAGCAGTTCTTC. Its protein product is CATSGTENEQFF.

V and J are TRBV13 and TRBJ2-7, with 7 bases aligning to TRBD1. V lost 2 bases, J lost 7 bases, and 5 bases stayed unmatched. This CDR3 has 13 amino acids. Germline assignment: CDR1 PRHDT and CDR2 FYEKMQ (reference sequence). This CDR3 is CASSLRGQYEQYF. The CDR3, as DNA: TGTGCCAGCAGCTTAAGGGGGCAGTATGAGCAGTACTTC.

The CDR3 DNA is TGTGCCAGCAGCTTAGCCCTCGGGACTAGCGGGGGGGCAGATACGCAGTATTTT. It specifies CASSLALGTSGGADTQYF. This chain uses TRBV13 with TRBJ2-3, with 16 nucleotides matching TRBD2. V shed 1 base and J 4 bases; nucleotides not matched to a gene: 5. The CDR3 runs to 18 residues. Per germline, CDR1 PRHDT and CDR2 FYEKMQ (reference sequence).

V is TRBV6-6 and J is TRBJ2-5, with D unclear. The CDR3 contains 14 residues. Germline V gene data show CDR1 as MNHNY and CDR2 as SVGAGI (reference sequence). Trimming took off 3 bases at V and 0 bases at J, with 8 bases between the two ends. For the CDR3, the DNA is TGTGCCAGCAGTTATACACAGTACCAAGAGACCCAGTACTTC. Its protein product is CASSYTQYQETQYF.

The gene calls are TRBV4-3 and TRBJ1-3; 9 positions agree with TRBD1. With V trimmed by 1 base and J by 4 bases, 8 bases remained unmatched. The CDR3 consists of 17 residues. The germline CDR1 and CDR2 sequences are LGHNA and YSLEER. The CDR3 sequence: CASSQGRDRAYGNTIYF. CDR3 nucleotides: TGCGCCAGCAGCCAAGGACGGGACAGGGCGTACGGAAACACCATATATTTT.

Details on this clone: Different DNA sequences within this sample yield the same CDR3. This sequence joins TRBV2 and TRBJ1-1, with 7 bases fitting TRBD1. The germline V gene has CDR1 SNHLY and CDR2 FYNNEI. The CDR3 is 13 amino acids. Unmatched junction bases numbered 6, after V lost 7 bases and J lost 4 bases. The CDR3 coding sequence is TGTGCCAGCAACCCGACAGGGAGCACTGAAGCTTTCTTT. It translates to CASNPTGSTEAFF.